This TCR beta chain was captured in a study of identical twins. This clonotype was observed many times. Template switching, a step in the protocol, added a universal primer site, and cDNA carried unique molecular identifiers. TCRdb reprocessed the 5' RACE reads via MiXCR and lists one record per CDR3 protein. The top ten clones hold roughly 1.6% of a sample with approximately 670,000 distinct CDR3 sequences, 5.5% to 6.5% of them seen once. The CDR3 length is 16 residues. V shed 5 bases, J shed 4 bases, and the junction held 9 bases outside the gene matches. This clonotype was sampled from a man aged 18 to 30 in good health. The V call is TRBV12-3 or TRBV12-4, the J call TRBJ2-2; 8 bases are a match to TRBD1. The sequencing sample was made of naive T cells sorted from blood. The CDR3 DNA is TGTGCCAGCAGTACCCGAGACAGGGGAGTCACCGGGGAGCTGTTTTTT. Amino acid sequence: CASSTRDRGVTGELFF.